This T cell receptor (beta chain) is drawn from a study of response to subunit inactivated influenza vaccine. Study results and caveats: Each seasonal influenza vaccination, the authors suggested, recruits few new T cells.

Trimming took 3 bases from V and 6 from J; bases not matched to a gene: 5. CDR3 length: 15 amino acids. TCRdb itself ran the RT-PCR reads through MiXCR, one entry per CDR3 protein. The sample comprises about 650,000 distinct CDR3 sequences, approximately 15% of which are singletons, and approximately 10% rests with the top ten. As concerns this clonotype: Its antigen is not identified.

The receptor comes from a man aged 50 to 59 who received an inactivated influenza vaccine. The source material was PBMCs from blood, sampled about 11 days after vaccination. V gene TRBV12-3 or TRBV12-4 combines with J gene TRBJ2-1; TRBD2 agrees at 10 bases. CDR3 nucleotides: TGTGCCAGCAGTTTTTCTCTAGCGGGGGTCAATGAGCAGTTCTTC. Its protein product is CASSFSLAGVNEQFF.